The source of this T cell receptor beta chain is a study of blood T cell repertoires in COVID-19. The overall study: Sites across the United States, Italy and Spain contributed samples from acute and convalescent COVID-19.

CDR1 is LGHNA and CDR2 is YSLEER in the germline V gene. The CDR3 length is 15 residues. With 3 bases removed from V and 4 bases from J, the gap between germline ends came to 15 bases. Clones were read by immunoSEQ multiplex PCR, and TCRdb kept only the in-frame ones, dropping some. Here the sample spans roughly 200,000 clones, roughly 83% being singletons. The V and J genes are TRBV4-3 and TRBJ1-1, with TRBD1 as a possible D gene (6 bases). The sequence derives from a man between 40 and 49 years old with acute or convalescent COVID-19. Source material: peripheral blood. The CDR3 here is CASSQTWTAGTEAFF. CDR3 sequence (DNA): TGCGCCAGCAGCCAGACTTGGACAGCCGGCACTGAAGCTTTCTTT.